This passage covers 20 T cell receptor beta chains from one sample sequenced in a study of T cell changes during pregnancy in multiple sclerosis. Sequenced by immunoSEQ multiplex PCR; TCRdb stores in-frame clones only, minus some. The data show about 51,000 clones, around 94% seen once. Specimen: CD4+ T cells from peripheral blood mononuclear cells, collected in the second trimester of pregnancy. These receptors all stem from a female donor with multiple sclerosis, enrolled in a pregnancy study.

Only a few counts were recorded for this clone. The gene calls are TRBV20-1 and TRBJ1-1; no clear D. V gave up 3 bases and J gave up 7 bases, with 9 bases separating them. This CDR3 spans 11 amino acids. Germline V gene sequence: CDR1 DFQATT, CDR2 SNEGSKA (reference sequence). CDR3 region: CSASRSFEAFF. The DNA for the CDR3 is TGCAGTGCTAGCCGGTCGTTTGAAGCTTTCTTT.

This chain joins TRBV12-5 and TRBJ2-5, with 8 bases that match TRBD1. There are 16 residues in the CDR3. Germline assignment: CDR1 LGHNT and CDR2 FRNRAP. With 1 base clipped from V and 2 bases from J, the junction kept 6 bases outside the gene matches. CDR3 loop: CASGLGTGTLQETQYF. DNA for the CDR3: TGTGCTAGTGGTTTGGGGACAGGGACCCTACAAGAGACCCAGTACTTC.

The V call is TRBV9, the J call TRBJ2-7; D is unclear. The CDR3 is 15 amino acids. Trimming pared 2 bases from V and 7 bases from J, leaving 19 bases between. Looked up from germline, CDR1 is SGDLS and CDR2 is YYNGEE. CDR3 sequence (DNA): TGTGCCAGCAGCGTCCTGGGTGACCGGAGTAGGGAGCAGTACTTC. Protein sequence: CASSVLGDRSREQYF.

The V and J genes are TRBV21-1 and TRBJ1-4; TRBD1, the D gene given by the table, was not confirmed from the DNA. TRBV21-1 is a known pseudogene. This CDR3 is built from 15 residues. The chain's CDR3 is CASVSPGHGYEKLFF. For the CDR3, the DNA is TGTGCCAGCGTAAGTCCGGGACACGGGTATGAAAAACTGTTTTTT.

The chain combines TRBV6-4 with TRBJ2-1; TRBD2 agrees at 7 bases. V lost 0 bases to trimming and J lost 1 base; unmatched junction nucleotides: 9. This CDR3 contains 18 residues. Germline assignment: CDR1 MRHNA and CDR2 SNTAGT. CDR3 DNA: TGTGCCAGCAGTGACTCGACGGGGGGAAGTTGGTCCTACAATGAGCAGTTCTTC. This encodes CASSDSTGGSWSYNEQFF.

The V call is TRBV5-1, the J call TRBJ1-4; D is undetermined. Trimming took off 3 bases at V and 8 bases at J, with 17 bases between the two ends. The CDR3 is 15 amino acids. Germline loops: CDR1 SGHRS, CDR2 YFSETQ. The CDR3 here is CASSSKSGKGEKLFF. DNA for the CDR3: TGCGCCAGCAGCTCGAAAAGCGGAAAGGGAGAAAAACTGTTTTTT.

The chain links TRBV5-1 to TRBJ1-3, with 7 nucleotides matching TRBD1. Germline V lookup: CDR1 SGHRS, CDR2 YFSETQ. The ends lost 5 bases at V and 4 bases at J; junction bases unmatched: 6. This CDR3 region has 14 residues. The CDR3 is CASSDRDRGNTIYF. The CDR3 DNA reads TGCGCCAGCAGTGACCGGGACAGAGGAAACACCATATATTTT. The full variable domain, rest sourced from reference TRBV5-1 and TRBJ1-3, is KAGVTQTPRYLIKTRGQQVTLSCSPISGHRSVSWYQQTPGQGLQFLFEYFSETQRNKGNFPGRFSGRQFSNSRSEMNVSTLELGDSALYLCASSDRDRGNTIYFGEGSWLTVV.

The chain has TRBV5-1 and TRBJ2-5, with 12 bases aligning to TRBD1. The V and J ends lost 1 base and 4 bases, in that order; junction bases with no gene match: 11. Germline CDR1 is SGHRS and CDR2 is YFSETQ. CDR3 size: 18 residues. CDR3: CASSLFRGRDRGPETQYF. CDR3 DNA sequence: TGCGCCAGCAGCTTGTTTAGGGGCAGGGACAGGGGGCCAGAGACCCAGTACTTC.

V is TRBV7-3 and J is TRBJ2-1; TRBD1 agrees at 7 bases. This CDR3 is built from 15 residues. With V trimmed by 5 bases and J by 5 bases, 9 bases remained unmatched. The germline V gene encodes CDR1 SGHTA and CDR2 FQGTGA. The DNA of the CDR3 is TGTGCCAGCAGCCTGGGGACAGCCGCCCACAATGAGCAGTTCTTC. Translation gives CASSLGTAAHNEQFF.

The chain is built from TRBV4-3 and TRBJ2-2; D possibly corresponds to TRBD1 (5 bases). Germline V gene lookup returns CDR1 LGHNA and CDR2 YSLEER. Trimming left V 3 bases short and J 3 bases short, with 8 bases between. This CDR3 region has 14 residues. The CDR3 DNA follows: TGCGCCAGCAGCCACAGGGTAGACACCGGGGAGCTGTTTTTT. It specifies CASSHRVDTGELFF.

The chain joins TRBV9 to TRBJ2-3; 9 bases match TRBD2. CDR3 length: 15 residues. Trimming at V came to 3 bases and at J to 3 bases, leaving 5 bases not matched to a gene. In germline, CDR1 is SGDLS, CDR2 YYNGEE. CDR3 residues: CASSESLAGTDTQYF. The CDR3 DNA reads TGTGCCAGCAGCGAGAGTCTAGCGGGGACAGATACGCAGTATTTT.

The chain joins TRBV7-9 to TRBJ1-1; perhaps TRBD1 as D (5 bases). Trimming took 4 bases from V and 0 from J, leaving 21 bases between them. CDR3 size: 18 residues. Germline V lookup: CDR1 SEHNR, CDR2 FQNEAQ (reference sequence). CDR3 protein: CASSSRQMRGKVNTEAFF. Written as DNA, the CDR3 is TGTGCCAGCAGCTCCAGACAGATGCGGGGAAAGGTGAACACTGAAGCTTTCTTT.

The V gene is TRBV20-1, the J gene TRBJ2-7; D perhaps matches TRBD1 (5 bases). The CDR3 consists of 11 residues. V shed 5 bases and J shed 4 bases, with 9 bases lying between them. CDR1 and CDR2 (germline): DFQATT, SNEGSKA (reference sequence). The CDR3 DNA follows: TGCAGTGCTTCCGACAGATACGAGCAGTACTTC. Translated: CSASDRYEQYF.

CDR3 bases: TGCGCCAGCAGCCAGAGGAGAGATTCACCCCTCCACTTT. Encoded protein: CASSQRRDSPLHF. The genes are TRBV4-3 and TRBJ1-6; D is unclear. The V and J ends lost 3 bases and 8 bases respectively, with 8 bases between them. The germline V gene has CDR1 LGHNA and CDR2 YSLEER. The CDR3 consists of 13 residues.

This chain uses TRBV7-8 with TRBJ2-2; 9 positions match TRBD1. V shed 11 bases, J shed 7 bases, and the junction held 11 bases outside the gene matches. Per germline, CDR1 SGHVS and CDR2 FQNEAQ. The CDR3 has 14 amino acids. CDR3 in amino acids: CAASRDRVVGELFF. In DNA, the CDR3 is TGTGCCGCTAGTCGGGACAGGGTGGTCGGGGAGCTGTTTTTT.

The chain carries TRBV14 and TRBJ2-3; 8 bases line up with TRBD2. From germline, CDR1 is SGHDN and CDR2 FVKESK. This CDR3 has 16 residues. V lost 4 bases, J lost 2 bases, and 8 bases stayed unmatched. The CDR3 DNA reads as TGTGCCAGCAGCCCGCGGCGGGGGGCGACCACAGATACGCAGTATTTT. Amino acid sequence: CASSPRRGATTDTQYF.

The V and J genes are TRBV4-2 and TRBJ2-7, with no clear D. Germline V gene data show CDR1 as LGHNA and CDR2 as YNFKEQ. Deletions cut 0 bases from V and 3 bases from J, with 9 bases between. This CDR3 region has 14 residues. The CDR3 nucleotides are TGTGCCAGCAGCCAAGAACCTAGTGTCTACGAGCAGTACTTC. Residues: CASSQEPSVYEQYF.

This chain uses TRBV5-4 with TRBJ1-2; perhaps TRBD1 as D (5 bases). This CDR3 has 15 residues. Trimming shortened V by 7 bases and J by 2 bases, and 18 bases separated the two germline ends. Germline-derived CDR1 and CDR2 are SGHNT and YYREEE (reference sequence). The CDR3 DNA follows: TGTGCCAGCGCTTTAACGGGGGTTGAGAACTATGGCTACACCTTC. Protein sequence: CASALTGVENYGYTF.

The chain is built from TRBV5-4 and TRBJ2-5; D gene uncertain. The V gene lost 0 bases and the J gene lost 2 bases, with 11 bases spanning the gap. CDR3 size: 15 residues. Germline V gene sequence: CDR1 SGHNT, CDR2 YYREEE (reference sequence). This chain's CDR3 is CASSLVPQKQETQYF. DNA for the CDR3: TGTGCCAGCAGCTTGGTGCCCCAGAAACAAGAGACCCAGTACTTC.

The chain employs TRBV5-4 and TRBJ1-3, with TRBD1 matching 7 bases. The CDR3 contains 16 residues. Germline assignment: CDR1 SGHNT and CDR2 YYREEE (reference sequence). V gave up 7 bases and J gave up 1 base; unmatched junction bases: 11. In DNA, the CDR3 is TGTGCCAGCGGCTCGACCGACAGGGTATCTGGAAACACCATATATTTT. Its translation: CASGSTDRVSGNTIYF.